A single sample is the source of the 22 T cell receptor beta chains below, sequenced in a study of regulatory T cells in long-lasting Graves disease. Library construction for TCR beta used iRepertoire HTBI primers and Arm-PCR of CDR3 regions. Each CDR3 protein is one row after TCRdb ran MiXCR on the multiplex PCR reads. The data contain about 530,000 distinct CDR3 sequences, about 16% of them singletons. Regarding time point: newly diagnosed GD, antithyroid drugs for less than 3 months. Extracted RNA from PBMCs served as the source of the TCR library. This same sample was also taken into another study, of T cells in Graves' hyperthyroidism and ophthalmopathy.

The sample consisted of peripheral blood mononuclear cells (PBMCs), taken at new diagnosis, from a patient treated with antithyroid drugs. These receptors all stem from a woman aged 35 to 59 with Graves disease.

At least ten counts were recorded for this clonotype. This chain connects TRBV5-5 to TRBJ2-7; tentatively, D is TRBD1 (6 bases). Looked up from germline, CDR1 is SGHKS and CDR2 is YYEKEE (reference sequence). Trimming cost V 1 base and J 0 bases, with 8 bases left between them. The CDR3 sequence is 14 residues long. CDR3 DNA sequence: TGTGCCAGCAGCTTGCAGGGGAGCTCCTACGAGCAGTACTTC. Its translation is CASSLQGSSYEQYF.

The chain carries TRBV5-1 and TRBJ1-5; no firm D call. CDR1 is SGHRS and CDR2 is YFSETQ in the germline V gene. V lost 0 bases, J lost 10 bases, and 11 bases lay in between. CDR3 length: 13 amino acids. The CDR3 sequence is CASSLDAGKPQHF. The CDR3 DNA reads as TGCGCCAGCAGCTTGGACGCGGGGAAACCCCAGCATTTT.

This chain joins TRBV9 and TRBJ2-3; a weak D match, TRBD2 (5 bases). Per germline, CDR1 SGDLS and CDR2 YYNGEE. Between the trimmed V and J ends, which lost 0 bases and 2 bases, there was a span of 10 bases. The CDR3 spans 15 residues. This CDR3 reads CASSVAPGNTDTQYF. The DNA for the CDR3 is TGTGCCAGCAGCGTAGCCCCCGGGAACACAGATACGCAGTATTTT.

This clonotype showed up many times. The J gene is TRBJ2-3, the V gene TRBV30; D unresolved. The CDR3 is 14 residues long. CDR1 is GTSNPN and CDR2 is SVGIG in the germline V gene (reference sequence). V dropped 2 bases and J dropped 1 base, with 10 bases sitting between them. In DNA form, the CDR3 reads TGTGCCTGGAGTTGGGCCTCTCGCACAGATACGCAGTATTTT. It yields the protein CAWSWASRTDTQYF.

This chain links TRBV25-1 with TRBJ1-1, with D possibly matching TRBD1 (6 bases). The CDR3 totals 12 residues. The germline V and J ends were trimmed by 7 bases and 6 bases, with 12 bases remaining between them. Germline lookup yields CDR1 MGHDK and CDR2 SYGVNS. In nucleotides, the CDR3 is TGTGCCAGCACCCAGGGGATGGCTGAAGCTTTCTTT. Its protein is CASTQGMAEAFF.

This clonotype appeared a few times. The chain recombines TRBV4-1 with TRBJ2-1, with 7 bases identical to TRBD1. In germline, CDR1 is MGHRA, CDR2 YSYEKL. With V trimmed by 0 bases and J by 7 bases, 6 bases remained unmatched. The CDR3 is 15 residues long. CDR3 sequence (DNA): TGCGCCAGCAGCCAAGACAGGGGGTCTGGGAATGAGCAGTTCTTC. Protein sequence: CASSQDRGSGNEQFF.

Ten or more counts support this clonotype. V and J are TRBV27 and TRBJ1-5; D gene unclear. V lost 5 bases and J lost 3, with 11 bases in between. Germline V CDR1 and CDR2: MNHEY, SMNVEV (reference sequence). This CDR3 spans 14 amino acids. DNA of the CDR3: TGTGCCAGCAGTCCGGCCGTAGACAATCAGCCCCAGCATTTT. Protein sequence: CASSPAVDNQPQHF.

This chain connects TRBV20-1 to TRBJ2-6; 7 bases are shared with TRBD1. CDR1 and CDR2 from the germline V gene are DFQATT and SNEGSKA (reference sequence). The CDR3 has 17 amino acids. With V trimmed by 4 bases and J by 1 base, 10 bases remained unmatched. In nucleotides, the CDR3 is TGCAGTGCTACCCCAGGGACAGCTGTTTCTGGGGCCAACGTCCTGACTTTC. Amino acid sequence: CSATPGTAVSGANVLTF.

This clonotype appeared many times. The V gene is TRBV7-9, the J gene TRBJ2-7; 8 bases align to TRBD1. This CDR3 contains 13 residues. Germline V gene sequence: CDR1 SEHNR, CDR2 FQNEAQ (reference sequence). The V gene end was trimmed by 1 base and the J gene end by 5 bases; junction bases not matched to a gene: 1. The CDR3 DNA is TGTGCCAGCAGCTTAGTACAGGGGGACGAGCAGTACTTC. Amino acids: CASSLVQGDEQYF.

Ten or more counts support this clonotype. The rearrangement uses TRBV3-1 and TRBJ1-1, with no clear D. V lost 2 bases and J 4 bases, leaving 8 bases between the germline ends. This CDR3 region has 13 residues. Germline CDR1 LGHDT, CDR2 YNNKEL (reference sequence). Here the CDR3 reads CASSQRAVTEAFF. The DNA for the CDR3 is TGTGCCAGCAGCCAACGGGCCGTCACTGAAGCTTTCTTT. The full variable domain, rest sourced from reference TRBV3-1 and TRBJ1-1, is DTAVSQTPKYLVTQMGNDKSIKCEQNLGHDTMYWYKQDSKKFLKIMFSYNNKELIINETVPNRFSPKSPDKAHLNLHINSLELGDSAVYFCASSQRAVTEAFFGQGTRLTVV.

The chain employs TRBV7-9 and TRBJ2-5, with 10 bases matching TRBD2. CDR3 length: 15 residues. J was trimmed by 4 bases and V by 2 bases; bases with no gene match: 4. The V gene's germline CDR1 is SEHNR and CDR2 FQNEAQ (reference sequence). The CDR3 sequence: CASSLSGGAPETQYF. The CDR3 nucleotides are TGTGCCAGCAGCTTAAGCGGGGGGGCCCCAGAGACCCAGTACTTC.

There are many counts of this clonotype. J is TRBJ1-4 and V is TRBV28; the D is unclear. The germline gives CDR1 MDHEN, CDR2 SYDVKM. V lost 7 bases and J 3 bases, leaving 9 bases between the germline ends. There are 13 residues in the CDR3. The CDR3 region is CASIGGSNEKLFF. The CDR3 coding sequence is TGTGCCAGCATCGGCGGCTCTAATGAAAAACTGTTTTTT.

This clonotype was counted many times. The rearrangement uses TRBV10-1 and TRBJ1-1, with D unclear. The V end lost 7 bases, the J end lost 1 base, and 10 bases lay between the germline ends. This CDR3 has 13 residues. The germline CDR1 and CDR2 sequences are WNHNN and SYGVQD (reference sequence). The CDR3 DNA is TGCGCCAGCAAATACAGTGAGAACACTGAAGCTTTCTTT. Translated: CASKYSENTEAFF.

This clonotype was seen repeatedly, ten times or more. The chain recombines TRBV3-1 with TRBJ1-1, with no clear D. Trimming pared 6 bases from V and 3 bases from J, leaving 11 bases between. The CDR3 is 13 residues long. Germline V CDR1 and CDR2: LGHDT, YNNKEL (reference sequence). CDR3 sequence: CASSWSLYTEAFF. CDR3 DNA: TGTGCCAGCAGTTGGTCTCTGTACACTGAAGCTTTCTTT.

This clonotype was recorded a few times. The CDR3 region is CAISEGTGSDEQYF. In DNA form, the CDR3 reads TGTGCCATCAGTGAGGGGACAGGGAGTGACGAGCAGTACTTC. V is TRBV10-3 and J is TRBJ2-7; 9 bases fit TRBD1. The trim removed 2 bases at V and 5 bases at J, leaving 4 bases unmatched. The CDR3 is 14 residues long. CDR1 and CDR2 (germline): ENHRY, SYGVKD.

The CDR3 protein is CASSQGTGPGNTEAFF. The CDR3 DNA sequence: TGCGCCAGCAGCCAAGGAACAGGTCCCGGGAACACTGAAGCTTTCTTT. The gene calls are TRBV4-1 and TRBJ1-1, with D possibly matching TRBD1 (5 bases). V was cut by 1 base and J by 1 base, with 13 bases left in between. Germline loops: CDR1 MGHRA, CDR2 YSYEKL. The CDR3 extends over 16 amino acids.

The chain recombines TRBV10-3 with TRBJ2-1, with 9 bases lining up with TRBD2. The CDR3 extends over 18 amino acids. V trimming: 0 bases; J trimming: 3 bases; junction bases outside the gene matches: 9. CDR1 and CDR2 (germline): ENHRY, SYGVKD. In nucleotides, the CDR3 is TGTGCCATCAGTGAGTCTCCTTGGGGCGGGGGGGTCTACAATGAGCAGTTCTTC. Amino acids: CAISESPWGGGVYNEQFF.

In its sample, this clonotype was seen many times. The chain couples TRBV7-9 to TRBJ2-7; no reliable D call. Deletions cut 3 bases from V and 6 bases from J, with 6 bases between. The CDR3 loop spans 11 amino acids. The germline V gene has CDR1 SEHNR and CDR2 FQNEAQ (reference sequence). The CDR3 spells CASSFVGEQYF. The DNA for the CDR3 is TGTGCCAGCAGCTTTGTGGGCGAGCAGTACTTC.

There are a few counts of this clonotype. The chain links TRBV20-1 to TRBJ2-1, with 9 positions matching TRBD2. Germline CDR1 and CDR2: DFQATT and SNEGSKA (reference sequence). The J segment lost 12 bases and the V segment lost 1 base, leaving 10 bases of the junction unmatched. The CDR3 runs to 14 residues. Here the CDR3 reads CSARAGLASNRQFF. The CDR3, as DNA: TGCAGTGCTAGAGCAGGACTAGCGTCGAACAGGCAGTTCTTC.

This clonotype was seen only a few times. The CDR3 bases are TGTGCCAGCAGCGTAGTGGGTGCGAACACCGGGGAGCTGTTTTTT. Residues: CASSVVGANTGELFF. The V gene is TRBV9, the J gene TRBJ2-2; the D is unclear. Trimming removed 0 bases at V and 0 bases at J, with 6 bases between. The CDR3 spans 15 residues. Germline CDR1 is SGDLS and CDR2 is YYNGEE.

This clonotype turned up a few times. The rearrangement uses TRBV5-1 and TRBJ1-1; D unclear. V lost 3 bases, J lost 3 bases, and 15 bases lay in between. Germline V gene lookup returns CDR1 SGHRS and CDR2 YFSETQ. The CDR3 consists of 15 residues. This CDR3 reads CASSSPGHWDTEAFF. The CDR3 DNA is TGCGCCAGCAGCTCACCGGGCCATTGGGACACTGAAGCTTTCTTT.

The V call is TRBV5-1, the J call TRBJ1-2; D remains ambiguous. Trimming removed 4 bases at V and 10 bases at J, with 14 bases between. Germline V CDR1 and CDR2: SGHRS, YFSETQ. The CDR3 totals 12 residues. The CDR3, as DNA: TGCGCCAGCAGCCTGGACGGGGAAATCTACACCTTC. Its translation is CASSLDGEIYTF.